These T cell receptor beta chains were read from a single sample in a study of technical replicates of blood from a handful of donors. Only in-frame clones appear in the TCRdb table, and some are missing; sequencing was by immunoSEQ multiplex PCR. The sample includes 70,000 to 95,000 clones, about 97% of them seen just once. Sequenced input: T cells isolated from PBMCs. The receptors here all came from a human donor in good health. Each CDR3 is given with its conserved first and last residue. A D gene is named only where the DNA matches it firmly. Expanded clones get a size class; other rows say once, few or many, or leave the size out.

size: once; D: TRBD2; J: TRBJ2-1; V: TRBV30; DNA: TGTGCCTGGAGTGGAGACGGGGGGGCAAAATACAATGAGCAGTTCTTC; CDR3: CAWSGDGGAKYNEQFF
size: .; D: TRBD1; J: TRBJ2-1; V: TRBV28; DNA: TGTGCCAGCACAAGACAGGGTGGAAATGAGCAGTTCTTC; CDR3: CASTRQGGNEQFF
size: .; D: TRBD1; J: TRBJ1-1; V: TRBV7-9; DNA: TGTGCCAGCAGCTTAGGGACAGGGAACACTGAAGCTTTCTTT; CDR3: CASSLGTGNTEAFF
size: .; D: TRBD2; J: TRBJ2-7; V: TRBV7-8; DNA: TGTGCCAGCAGCACATTGGGACTAGCGGGGGGTTACGAGCAGTACTTC; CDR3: CASSTLGLAGGYEQYF
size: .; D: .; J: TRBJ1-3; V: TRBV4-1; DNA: TGCGCCAGCAGCCAGGATGCCTCCCCGGGCTCTGGAAACACCATATATTTT; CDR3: CASSQDASPGSGNTIYF
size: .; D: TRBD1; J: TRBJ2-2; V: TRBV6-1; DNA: TGTGCCAGTGATTACGGACAGGCGAACACCGGGGAGCTGTTTTTT; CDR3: CASDYGQANTGELFF
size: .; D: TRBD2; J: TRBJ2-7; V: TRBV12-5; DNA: TGTGCTAGTGGTTTGGGGACTAGCGGCGACGAGCAGTACTTC; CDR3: CASGLGTSGDEQYF
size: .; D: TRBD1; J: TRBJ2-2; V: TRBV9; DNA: TGTGCCAGCAGAGACGACAGGGGTACGAACACCGGGGAGCTGTTTTTT; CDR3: CASRDDRGTNTGELFF
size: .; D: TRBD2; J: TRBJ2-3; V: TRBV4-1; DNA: TGCGCCAGCAGCCAAGTTGCGGGAGGGCCAACAGATACGCAGTATTTT; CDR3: CASSQVAGGPTDTQYF
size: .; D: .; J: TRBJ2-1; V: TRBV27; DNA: TGTGCCAGCAGTTTACTAGCCAGCTCCTACAATGAGCAGTTCTTC; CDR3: CASSLLASSYNEQFF
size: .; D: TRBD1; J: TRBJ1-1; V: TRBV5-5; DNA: TGTGCCAGCAGCTTGGTGAGGGGGCTCGACACTGAAGCTTTCTTT; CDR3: CASSLVRGLDTEAFF
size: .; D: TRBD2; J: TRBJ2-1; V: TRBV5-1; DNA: TGCGCCAGCTTTGCGGGAGGGTCTATCAATGAGCAGTTCTTC; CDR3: CASFAGGSINEQFF
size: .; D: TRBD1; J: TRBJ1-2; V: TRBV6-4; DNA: TGTGCCAGCAGTGACACCGGGACAGCGACGTACACCTTC; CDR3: CASSDTGTATYTF